The 11 T cell receptor beta chains presented below share a single source sample, sequenced in a study of T-cell memory formation after mild COVID-19. TCRdb itself ran the 5' RACE reads through MiXCR, one entry per CDR3 protein. The sample lists about 320,000 distinct CDR3 sequences, approximately 15% occurring once. The sample taken for sequencing was PBMCs or a T cell subset sorted from them (not recorded which). The receptors originated from a man between 18 and 35 years old who had mild COVID-19 (a few samples of this study predate the infection). Cell type and time point are not known.

This clonotype showed up just a few times. The gene calls are TRBV7-3 and TRBJ2-7; unclear D gene. V shed 1 base and J shed 6 bases, with 7 bases lying between them. The CDR3 totals 12 residues. Germline V lookup: CDR1 SGHTA, CDR2 FQGTGA. The CDR3 here is CASSLRPGEQYV. CDR3 nucleotides: TGTGCCAGCAGCTTAAGGCCCGGCGAGCAGTACGTC.

The CDR3, as DNA: TGTGCCAGCAGCGAGACAGGGGAGGGAGAGACCCAGTACTTC. As protein: CASSETGEGETQYF. The rearrangement joins TRBV3-1 to TRBJ2-5; D might be TRBD1 (8 bases). Deletions cut 5 bases from V and 4 bases from J, with 14 bases between. Looked up from germline, CDR1 is LGHDT and CDR2 is YNNKEL (reference sequence). CDR3 length: 14 amino acids.

This clonotype has a handful of counts. V gene TRBV7-9 combines with J gene TRBJ1-1, with TRBD1 matching 9 bases. Germline CDR1 and CDR2: SEHNR and FQNEAQ (reference sequence). Trimming removed 5 bases from V and 11 bases from J; junction bases left unmatched: 18. CDR3 length: 16 residues. The CDR3 is CASSHARTGAGLGAFF. Written as DNA, the CDR3 is TGTGCCAGCAGCCACGCTAGGACAGGGGCCGGCTTAGGGGCTTTCTTT.

This clonotype has only a few counts. The chain recombines TRBV25-1 with TRBJ2-2; TRBD1 might be the D (6 bases). Trimming took 5 bases from V and 5 from J, leaving 9 bases between them. Germline V gives CDR1 MGHDK, CDR2 SYGVNS. This CDR3 is built from 13 residues. Here the CDR3 DNA reads TGTGCCAGCAGTAGGGGGTTAACCGGGGAGCTGTTTTTT. Translation: CASSRGLTGELFF. The variable domain in full, with the rest retrieved from reference TRBV25-1 and TRBJ2-2, is EADIYQTPRYLVIGTGKKITLECSQTMGHDKMYWYQQDPGMELHLIHYSYGVNSTEKGDLSSESTVSRIRTEHFPLTLESARPSHTSQYLCASSRGLTGELFFGEGSRLTVL.

This clonotype was observed at least ten times. The CDR3 coding sequence is TGCGCCAGCAGTCACCGGGACAGGGATATCACAGATACGCAGTATTTT. Translation gives CASSHRDRDITDTQYF. The genes are TRBV5-1 and TRBJ2-3, with 9 bases lining up with TRBD1. The CDR3 loop spans 16 amino acids. The J segment lost 2 bases and the V segment lost 5 bases, leaving 9 bases of the junction unmatched. CDR1 is SGHRS and CDR2 is YFSETQ in the germline V gene.

The chain couples TRBV27 to TRBJ2-2; D remains ambiguous. This CDR3 has 14 residues. The germline CDR1 and CDR2 sequences are MNHEY and SMNVEV (reference sequence). The germline V and J ends were trimmed by 2 bases and 4 bases, with 8 bases remaining between them. The DNA for the CDR3 is TGTGCCAGCAGTTTAAGGGCGCGCACCGGGGAGCTGTTTTTT. Its protein is CASSLRARTGELFF.

The table lists this clonotype with a few counts. The rearrangement links TRBV12-3 or TRBV12-4 to TRBJ2-3, with D perhaps matching TRBD2 (6 bases). Trimming stripped 8 bases from V and 3 bases from J, with 18 bases between. There are 15 residues in the CDR3. CDR3 loop: CASGSPAGITDTQYF. For the CDR3, the DNA is TGTGCCAGCGGATCCCCCGCGGGGATAACAGATACGCAGTATTTT.

As DNA, the CDR3 is TGCAGCGTTCAGGGAGGAGGGCCAGGGGCTTACGAGCAGTACTTC. It encodes CSVQGGGPGAYEQYF. The chain couples TRBV29-1 to TRBJ2-7, with D perhaps given as TRBD1 or TRBD2 (6 bases each). Germline assignment: CDR1 SQVTM and CDR2 ANQGSEA. The CDR3 is 15 amino acids. V lost 5 bases, J lost 4 bases, and 21 bases lay in between.

The genes are TRBV5-6 and TRBJ2-2, with D tentatively TRBD1 or TRBD2 (5 bases each). Trimming stripped 6 bases from V and 2 bases from J, with 11 bases between. CDR1 is SGHDT, CDR2 YYEEEE, per germline. The CDR3 covers 14 residues. CDR3 amino acids: CASKRGANTGELFF. For the CDR3, the DNA is TGTGCCAGCAAGAGAGGGGCTAACACCGGGGAGCTGTTTTTT. Full variable domain (rest looked up from reference TRBV5-6 and TRBJ2-2): DAGVTQSPTHLIKTRGQQVTLRCSPKSGHDTVSWYQQALGQGPQFIFQYYEEEERQRGNFPDRFSGHQFPNYSSELNVNALLLGDSALYLCASKRGANTGELFFGEGSRLTVL.

This chain joins TRBV7-2 and TRBJ1-5, with 8 bases that match TRBD1. The CDR3 is 15 amino acids. V lost 4 bases to trimming and J lost 7 bases; unmatched junction nucleotides: 9. CDR1 is SGHTA, CDR2 FQGNSA, per germline. In nucleotides, the CDR3 is TGTGCCAGCAGCTCCGACAGGGGAGGAGGGCAGCCCCAGCATTTT. Amino acid sequence: CASSSDRGGGQPQHF.

This clonotype was picked up a small number of times. The chain couples TRBV24-1 to TRBJ2-3, with D perhaps TRBD2 (6 bases). Trimming took 4 bases from V and 5 from J, leaving 21 bases between them. Germline-derived CDR1 and CDR2 are KGHDR and SFDVKD. CDR3 size: 17 residues. The CDR3 reads CATSEAGSTSRGDTQYF. The CDR3 DNA follows: TGTGCCACCAGTGAGGCGGGATCCACCTCTAGAGGAGATACGCAGTATTTT.